Reported below is one T cell receptor (beta chain). The antigen is unknown. This sample is part of a study of OX40 agonist ivuxolimab in advanced cancers. Overall study: Dose-escalation patients had hepatocellular carcinoma, melanoma, renal cell or head and neck cancer. Age averaged around 59 years (range roughly 20 to 90), and around 78% were male.

General study findings and limits: Some patients without response likewise showed low normalized clonal expansion.

CDR1 and CDR2 (germline): SGHTA, FQGNSA. The V gene lost 5 bases and the J gene lost 2 bases, with 10 bases spanning the gap. This CDR3 has 15 amino acids. The protocol was immunoSEQ multiplex PCR, while the TCRdb copy is restricted to in-frame clones and leaves out a portion. The table has roughly 120,000 clones, more than 70% seen once. This material consisted of CD4+ or CD8+ T cells sorted from blood, taken in a trial of the OX40 agonist ivuxolimab. The receptor's source is an adult with an advanced solid tumor such as melanoma, head and neck, liver or kidney cancer. V gene TRBV7-2 combines with J gene TRBJ2-6; D not certain. CDR3 DNA sequence: TGTGCCAGCAGCACGTTTTACGCTGGGGCCAACGTCCTGACTTTC. This codes for CASSTFYAGANVLTF. The full variable domain, in which reference TRBV7-2 and TRBJ2-6 provide the parts outside the CDR3, is GAGVSQSPSNKVTEKGKDVELRCDPISGHTALYWYRQSLGQGLEFLIYFQGNSAPDKSGLPSDRFSAERTGGSVSTLTIQRTQQEDSAVYLCASSTFYAGANVLTFGAGSRLTVL.